The rows below give T cell receptor beta chains drawn from one sample of a study of T cells expressing NK-cell markers. Reanalyzing the 5' RACE reads, TCRdb keeps one entry per CDR3 protein, without DNA. Recorded for this sample: almost 450,000 distinct CDR3 sequences. Sequenced material: blood T cells: a sorted CD56 or NKG2C T cell subset, CD4+ or CD8+ T cells, or bulk PBMC T cells (not recorded which). These receptors were collected from a woman between 18 and 70 years old in good health. Each CDR3 is given with its conserved first and last residue. The order of the fields is J gene, V gene, CDR3 protein.

TRBJ2-3 TRBV20-1 CSARHASGGTDTQYF
TRBJ1-3 TRBV20-1 CSASPLRAKGGNTIYF
TRBJ2-3 TRBV18 CASSRREYPTDTQYF
TRBJ2-2 TRBV5-8 CASSPGSTGELFF
TRBJ2-1 TRBV5-1 CASSLGQGAPEQFF
TRBJ1-6 TRBV5-5 CASSLRGYYNSPLHF
TRBJ2-3 TRBV14 CASSHAGVTTDTQYF
TRBJ1-3 TRBV5-5 CASSFWRTGDTIYF
TRBJ2-5 TRBV5-4 CASSHDRGQETQYF
TRBJ2-1 TRBV12-3/TRBV12-4 CASRESGSSYNEQFF
TRBJ1-1 TRBV15 CATSRGDTANTEAFF
TRBJ2-7 TRBV20-1 CSARDLEALQYF
TRBJ2-7 TRBV5-1 CASSQTNYEQYF
TRBJ2-5 TRBV15 CATSRDPPGRRTQETQYF
TRBJ2-7 TRBV9 CASSAEQGAYEQYF
TRBJ1-1 TRBV18 CASSPNQGGTEAFF
TRBJ2-1 TRBV5-6 CARAPDSGRGDEQFF
TRBJ2-1 TRBV20-1 CSAAGRDNYNEQFF
TRBJ1-1 TRBV7-8 CASSLGVTEAFF
TRBJ2-3 TRBV20-1 CSARGTGSTDTQYF
TRBJ2-3 TRBV2 CASSEWRVEDTQYF
TRBJ1-1 TRBV10-3 CAIRPTGSNTEAFF
TRBJ2-2 TRBV29-1 CSVRGSGGLETGELFF
TRBJ2-3 TRBV20-1 CSARGTSGGANVDTQYF
TRBJ2-3 TRBV9 CASNGGTTDTQFF
TRBJ2-3 TRBV7-6 CASSSEGTWTVTDTQYF